These 21 T cell receptor beta chains came from one sample sequenced in a study of technical replicates of blood from a few donors (dated by TCRdb to about 2017). Library generation was performed with the immunoSEQ multiplex PCR assay. TCRdb re-hosts the immuneACCESS table, in-frame sequences only. Its copies lack some clones; in the studies checked, an unresolved V gene accounts for under half of them, and the cause for the rest is not known. This sample gives approximately 76,000 clones in total; 80% to 90% of them show up just once. Clones ranked in the top ten supply about 5% of the sample. The sequencing sample was made of PBMCs. The receptors here all came from a human donor in good health. Some clones in this sample may be carry-over from other donors' samples.

This chain uses TRBV5-1 with TRBJ1-1; D unresolved. V was trimmed by 1 base and J by 1 base, leaving 20 bases between them. The CDR3 has 18 residues. CDR1 and CDR2 from the germline V gene are SGHRS and YFSETQ. CDR3 loop: CASSLKSDRREKNTEAFF. CDR3 in DNA: TGCGCCAGCAGCTTGAAGTCCGATAGGAGAGAAAAGAACACTGAAGCTTTCTTT.

The chain has TRBV6-4 and TRBJ2-2; D uncertain. Between the trimmed V and J ends, which lost 0 bases and 0 bases, there was a span of 5 bases. This CDR3 contains 15 residues. The germline gives CDR1 MRHNA, CDR2 SNTAGT. CDR3 nucleotide sequence: TGTGCCAGCAGTGACTCTTCAGCGAACACCGGGGAGCTGTTTTTT. Translation gives CASSDSSANTGELFF.

This clone is a singleton in its sample. The chain combines TRBV7-6 with TRBJ1-2, with D perhaps matching TRBD1 (5 bases). This CDR3 spans 14 amino acids. V was clipped by 5 bases and J by 5 bases, with 15 bases between them. Germline V gives CDR1 SGHVS, CDR2 FNYEAQ. CDR3 loop: CASSPAGGGYGYTF. CDR3 bases: TGTGCCAGCAGCCCCGCCGGGGGGGGGTATGGCTACACCTTC.

The V call is TRBV6-5, the J call TRBJ2-3; no reliable D call. There are 15 residues in the CDR3. CDR1 is MNHEY and CDR2 is SVGAGI in the germline V gene. Trimming took 0 bases from V and 4 from J, leaving 11 bases between them. The CDR3 spells CASSYSPTGPDTQYF. CDR3 coding DNA: TGTGCCAGCAGTTACTCCCCTACGGGTCCAGATACGCAGTATTTT.

The chain joins TRBV5-1 to TRBJ2-7, with D possibly TRBD2 on 6 matching bases. The CDR3 loop spans 15 amino acids. The germline gives CDR1 SGHRS, CDR2 YFSETQ. V was clipped by 5 bases and J by 2 bases, with 17 bases between them. The CDR3 bases are TGCGCCAGCAGTATCTTAACGGAGGGGACCTACGAGCAGTACTTC. Translating it yields CASSILTEGTYEQYF.

The chain employs TRBV5-4 and TRBJ2-4, with 10 bases that match TRBD2. V was pared by 4 bases and J by 7 bases, with 11 bases of the junction left unmatched. The germline V gene has CDR1 SGHNT and CDR2 YYREEE (reference sequence). This CDR3 comprises 16 residues. The CDR3 coding sequence is TGTGCCAGCAGCCTGGGGTGGTCGGGACTAGCGAACATTCAGTACTTC. Translation gives CASSLGWSGLANIQYF.

The V gene is TRBV30, the J gene TRBJ2-1; maybe TRBD2 (6 bases). This CDR3 region has 14 residues. The germline V gene has CDR1 GTSNPN and CDR2 SVGIG (reference sequence). Trimming pared 2 bases from V and 7 bases from J, leaving 15 bases between. The CDR3 DNA follows: TGTGCCTGGAGTCTGCAGGGAGGTCGGAATGAGCAGTTCTTC. Its protein is CAWSLQGGRNEQFF.

The rearrangement joins TRBV6-1 to TRBJ1-5; 7 nucleotides line up with TRBD1. The CDR3 loop spans 14 amino acids. Germline loops: CDR1 MNHNS, CDR2 SASEGT. After removal of 6 bases from V and 0 bases from J, the junction contained 2 bases not matched to a gene. In DNA form, the CDR3 reads TGTGCCAGCAGGGACAGGCATAGCAATCAGCCCCAGCATTTT. This gives the protein CASRDRHSNQPQHF.

The chain carries TRBV19 and TRBJ2-7, with TRBD1 matching 8 bases. The junction had 8 bases not matched to a gene; V was cut back by 4 bases and J by 3 bases. Germline values: CDR1 LNHDA, CDR2 SQIVND (reference sequence). This CDR3 comprises 15 residues. This CDR3 reads CASSKTHTGGYEQYF. CDR3 nucleotides: TGTGCCAGTAGTAAAACGCACACAGGGGGCTACGAGCAGTACTTC.

The rearrangement links TRBV10-3 to TRBJ2-1, with a tentative D call TRBD1 (6 bases). The germline CDR1 and CDR2 sequences are ENHRY and SYGVKD. V lost 3 bases and J 5 bases, leaving 8 bases between the germline ends. The CDR3 covers 13 residues. Here the CDR3 DNA reads TGTGCCATCAGTGACAGGGGCGACAATGAGCAGTTCTTC. Its translation: CAISDRGDNEQFF.

The J gene is TRBJ2-5, the V gene TRBV7-9, with 8 bases identical to TRBD2. V gave up 2 bases and J gave up 3 bases; unmatched junction bases: 2. CDR3 length: 14 amino acids. Germline lookup yields CDR1 SEHNR and CDR2 FQNEAQ (reference sequence). CDR3 loop: CASSLSGGKETQYF. As DNA, the CDR3 is TGTGCCAGCAGCTTAAGCGGGGGAAAAGAGACCCAGTACTTC.

The chain is built from TRBV10-1 and TRBJ2-5; 9 bases fit TRBD1. Germline V gene lookup returns CDR1 WNHNN and CDR2 SYGVQD (reference sequence). V was clipped by 0 bases and J by 4 bases; unmatched bases: 6. CDR3 length equals 16 residues. Here the CDR3 reads CASSESTGQGLETQYF. The DNA of the CDR3 is TGCGCCAGCAGTGAGTCTACCGGACAGGGGTTAGAGACCCAGTACTTC.

The chain has TRBV30 and TRBJ2-7, with TRBD1 identical over 9 bases. From germline, CDR1 is GTSNPN and CDR2 SVGIG (reference sequence). The trim removed 1 base at V and 4 bases at J, leaving 5 bases unmatched. The CDR3 extends over 14 amino acids. The CDR3 DNA reads TGTGCCTGGAGTGAGGGACAGGGAAAATACGAGCAGTACTTC. This encodes CAWSEGQGKYEQYF.

The chain is built from TRBV4-3 and TRBJ2-3; TRBD2 matches 7 bases. The CDR3 covers 15 residues. In germline, CDR1 is LGHNA, CDR2 YSLEER. The V and J ends lost 4 bases and 1 base, in that order; junction bases with no gene match: 5. CDR3 sequence reads: CASSPGGGGTDTQYF. Written as DNA, the CDR3 is TGCGCCAGCAGCCCCGGCGGGGGAGGCACAGATACGCAGTATTTT.

The V gene is TRBV6-5, the J gene TRBJ2-7; tentatively, D is TRBD1 (6 bases). This CDR3 has 11 amino acids. Trimming cost V 7 bases and J 4 bases, with 8 bases left between them. The germline gives CDR1 MNHEY, CDR2 SVGAGI. In DNA, the CDR3 is TGTGCCAGCACAGGGGCGTACGAGCAGTACTTC. Its protein product is CASTGAYEQYF.

This clone was detected only a few times. The rearrangement links TRBV25-1 to TRBJ1-1; 9 bases are a match to TRBD1. The CDR3 has 13 residues. J lost 6 bases, V lost 5 bases, and 4 bases had no gene match. From germline, CDR1 is MGHDK and CDR2 SYGVNS. This CDR3 is CASSIQGAPEAFF. CDR3 sequence (DNA): TGTGCCAGCAGTATACAGGGGGCCCCTGAAGCTTTCTTT.

This sequence joins TRBV6-5 and TRBJ2-7; TRBD2 agrees at 12 bases. With 4 bases clipped from V and 6 bases from J, the junction kept 7 bases outside the gene matches. Germline V gene lookup returns CDR1 MNHEY and CDR2 SVGAGI. This CDR3 is built from 15 residues. In DNA form, the CDR3 reads TGTGCCAGCAGTTCGACTAGCGGGAGCTGGGGCGAGCAGTACTTC. The encoded protein is CASSSTSGSWGEQYF.

The chain couples TRBV10-1 to TRBJ1-5; possibly TRBD1 for D (5 bases). The CDR3 spans 18 residues. Trimming left V 2 bases short and J 2 bases short, with 19 bases between. Germline V lookup: CDR1 WNHNN, CDR2 SYGVQD (reference sequence). CDR3 nucleotides: TGCGCCAGCAGTGAGGACGGGAGGGGTTTTTCCGGCAATCAGCCCCAGCATTTT. Its protein product is CASSEDGRGFSGNQPQHF.

The chain is built from TRBV2 and TRBJ1-3; D not resolved. This CDR3 has 14 residues. Trimming pared 7 bases from V and 0 bases from J, leaving 10 bases between. Germline CDR1 is SNHLY and CDR2 is FYNNEI. The CDR3 region is CASILGLSGNTIYF. The CDR3 nucleotides are TGTGCCAGCATCCTGGGCCTCTCTGGAAACACCATATATTTT.

J is TRBJ2-3 and V is TRBV6-1; 7 bases align to TRBD1. Germline V gene lookup returns CDR1 MNHNS and CDR2 SASEGT. Germline trimming cut 3 bases from V and 5 bases from J; bases unmatched to any gene: 11. The CDR3 totals 16 residues. The CDR3 is CASSEEVGGFKDTQYF. Here the CDR3 DNA reads TGTGCCAGCAGTGAGGAGGTAGGGGGCTTTAAAGATACGCAGTATTTT.

The genes are TRBV2 and TRBJ2-4; the match to TRBD2 covers 8 bases. This CDR3 has 14 amino acids. J was trimmed by 4 bases and V by 6 bases; bases with no gene match: 5. Germline loops: CDR1 SNHLY, CDR2 FYNNEI. In nucleotides, the CDR3 is TGTGCCAGCAGGGACCCTAGCGGGAAAAACATTCAGTACTTC. It encodes CASRDPSGKNIQYF.